Each of the 27 T cell receptor beta chains below was sequenced from the same sample in a study of human T cells and chemical hapten exposure. Time point: patch test 1, 2 weeks after DPC sensitization. Treatment reported: therapeutic diphenylcyclopropenone sensitization with weekly scalp DPC. TCRdb re-called the RACE reads with MiXCR, one entry per CDR3 protein. The data hold tens of thousands of distinct CDR3 sequences, with 7% to 10% observed a single time. The specimen comprised whole blood, sampled in connection with sensitization to the hapten diphenylcyclopropenone (DPC). The receptors here all came from a middle-aged woman with alopecia areata. Some clones in this sample may be carry-over from other donors' samples.

This clonotype was seen many times. The V and J genes are TRBV5-1 and TRBJ2-2; 10 nucleotides match TRBD1. V trimming: 0 bases; J trimming: 5 bases; junction bases outside the gene matches: 10. Germline values: CDR1 SGHRS, CDR2 YFSETQ. CDR3 size: 18 residues. CDR3 DNA: TGCGCCAGCAGCTTGGACTCCCACCGGGACAGGGGAACCGGGGAGCTGTTTTTT. Translating gives CASSLDSHRDRGTGELFF.

This clonotype has a handful of counts. The chain carries TRBV3-1 and TRBJ1-1; possibly TRBD1 for D (6 bases). This CDR3 is built from 13 residues. V was clipped by 6 bases and J by 5 bases, with 13 bases between them. Germline assignment: CDR1 LGHDT and CDR2 YNNKEL (reference sequence). The CDR3 sequence is CASRNQGRTEAFF. Written as DNA, the CDR3 is TGTGCCAGCAGAAACCAGGGGAGGACTGAAGCTTTCTTT.

CDR3 region: CASSLGQGRSPLHF. CDR3 in DNA: TGCGCCAGCAGCCTTGGACAGGGAAGATCACCCCTCCACTTT. The V call is TRBV4-3, the J call TRBJ1-6, with 8 bases aligning to TRBD1. Per the germline V gene, CDR1 is LGHNA and CDR2 is YSLEER. V was pared by 4 bases and J by 10 bases, with 6 bases of the junction left unmatched. The CDR3 contains 14 residues.

The table lists this clonotype with many counts. V and J are TRBV28 and TRBJ2-3, with a weak D call TRBD2 (5 bases). Germline CDR1 reads MDHEN; CDR2 reads SYDVKM. The germline V and J ends were trimmed by 3 bases and 2 bases, with 9 bases remaining between them. The CDR3 spans 14 residues. The CDR3 spells CASSFGEITDTQYF. The CDR3 DNA reads TGTGCCAGCAGTTTCGGGGAAATCACAGATACGCAGTATTTT.

This clonotype has more than one count but fewer than ten. The J gene is TRBJ2-7, the V gene TRBV3-1, with D possibly matching TRBD2 (5 bases). V shed 4 bases and J shed 5 bases, with 12 bases lying between them. Germline loops: CDR1 LGHDT, CDR2 YNNKEL (reference sequence). This CDR3 has 13 amino acids. CDR3 residues: CASSRGLAHEQYF. CDR3 in DNA: TGTGCCAGCAGCCGCGGACTCGCCCACGAGCAGTACTTC.

The chain joins TRBV6-5 to TRBJ2-1; 14 bases map to TRBD2. This CDR3 has 16 amino acids. V shed 6 bases, J shed 8 bases, and the junction held 9 bases outside the gene matches. Germline V gene data show CDR1 as MNHEY and CDR2 as SVGAGI. The CDR3 protein is CASSASTSGGAYEQFF. The CDR3 DNA sequence: TGTGCCAGCAGCGCCTCGACTAGCGGGGGGGCCTATGAGCAGTTCTTC.

A remark on this clonotype: This may stem from a read error, because a much larger clone lies one nucleotide away. This sequence joins TRBV12-3 or TRBV12-4 and TRBJ2-5; 7 bases are shared with TRBD1. There are 12 residues in the CDR3. DNA of the CDR3: TGTGTCAGTCGACAGGGTGGAGAGACCCAGTACTTC. Its protein is CVSRQGGETQYF.

This chain uses TRBV4-3 with TRBJ2-1, with a weak D call TRBD1 (6 bases). Trimming left V 1 base short and J 9 bases short, with 13 bases between. Germline V gives CDR1 LGHNA, CDR2 YSLEER. The CDR3 covers 14 residues. CDR3 sequence reads: CASSQVRGGGEQFF. CDR3 nucleotides: TGCGCCAGCAGCCAAGTTCGTGGGGGCGGTGAGCAGTTCTTC.

This clonotype was seen repeatedly, ten times or more. The rearrangement joins TRBV6-2 or TRBV6-3 to TRBJ2-2; 7 bases are shared with TRBD1. The CDR3 extends over 15 amino acids. CDR1 and CDR2 from the germline V gene are MNHEY and SVGEGT. V trimming: 4 bases; J trimming: 3 bases; junction bases outside the gene matches: 5. The CDR3 protein is CASSSGTEYTGELFF. CDR3 DNA sequence: TGTGCCAGCAGTTCCGGGACAGAGTACACCGGGGAGCTGTTTTTT.

This clonotype showed up many times. CDR3 residues: CASSLFYSATYEQYF. The DNA for the CDR3 is TGTGCCAGCAGCCTCTTTTACTCTGCGACCTACGAGCAGTACTTC. The chain joins TRBV6-2 or TRBV6-3 to TRBJ2-7, with D unresolved. Trimming shortened V by 6 bases and J by 2 bases, and 17 bases separated the two germline ends. CDR1 is MNHEY and CDR2 is SVGEGT in the germline V gene. The CDR3 loop spans 15 amino acids.

This clonotype was detected a few times. This chain links TRBV20-1 with TRBJ2-5, with TRBD1 identical over 8 bases. The V gene's germline CDR1 is DFQATT and CDR2 SNEGSKA (reference sequence). V dropped 4 bases and J dropped 4; count of bases not matched to a gene: 5. The CDR3 consists of 13 residues. This CDR3 reads CSAIPGQGETQYF. CDR3 nucleotides: TGCAGTGCTATTCCTGGACAGGGAGAGACCCAGTACTTC.

This clonotype was counted many times. V gene TRBV6-6 combines with J gene TRBJ1-1; the D is unclear. Trimming shortened V by 8 bases and J by 0 bases, and 13 bases separated the two germline ends. CDR3 length equals 14 residues. The V gene's germline CDR1 is MNHNY and CDR2 SVGAGI (reference sequence). Here the CDR3 reads CASRLDGVNTEAFF. CDR3 nucleotide sequence: TGTGCCAGCCGACTTGATGGGGTGAACACTGAAGCTTTCTTT.

This clonotype occurred a few times. The chain employs TRBV12-3 or TRBV12-4 and TRBJ1-1; D possibly corresponds to TRBD1 (6 bases). The germline V and J ends were trimmed by 6 bases and 4 bases, with 12 bases remaining between them. The CDR3 has 13 amino acids. The DNA for the CDR3 is TGTGCCAGCAGCTCCACAGGGATCACTGAAGCTTTCTTT. This sequence encodes CASSSTGITEAFF.

The sample holds a few counts of this clonotype. The rearrangement links TRBV3-1 to TRBJ2-7, with D possibly called TRBD1 or TRBD2 (5 bases each). The CDR3 covers 14 residues. V was pared by 3 bases and J by 6 bases, with 15 bases between. Germline V gene sequence: CDR1 LGHDT, CDR2 YNNKEL (reference sequence). The CDR3: CASSQGTGRGEQYF. In DNA, the CDR3 is TGTGCCAGCAGCCAGGGGACGGGTCGGGGCGAGCAGTACTTC.

This sequence joins TRBV7-3 and TRBJ2-3; 13 nucleotides agree with TRBD2. The CDR3 runs 16 residues. Germline CDR1 is SGHTA and CDR2 is FQGTGA. Germline trimming cut 5 bases from V and 5 bases from J; bases unmatched to any gene: 7. The CDR3 loop is CASSPRTSGGLDTQYF. The CDR3 nucleotides are TGTGCCAGCAGCCCCCGGACTAGCGGGGGATTAGATACGCAGTATTTT.

The gene calls are TRBV13 and TRBJ1-6; weak D call: TRBD1 (5 bases). The CDR3 extends over 15 amino acids. V lost 0 bases and J 8 bases, leaving 11 bases between the germline ends. Per the germline V gene, CDR1 is PRHDT and CDR2 is FYEKMQ (reference sequence). The CDR3 sequence: CASSLGVQGDSPLHF. The CDR3 DNA is TGTGCCAGCAGCTTAGGCGTCCAGGGAGATTCACCCCTCCACTTT.

There are many counts of this clonotype. The rearrangement uses TRBV5-6 and TRBJ1-1; 7 bases are a match to TRBD1. Germline V CDR1 and CDR2: SGHDT, YYEEEE. The CDR3 has 14 amino acids. V was clipped by 3 bases and J by 6 bases; unmatched bases: 8. The DNA for the CDR3 is TGTGCCAGCAGCTGGAGCATGACAGGGTCTGAAGCTTTCTTT. Residues: CASSWSMTGSEAFF.

This chain connects TRBV20-1 to TRBJ2-1; either TRBD1 or TRBD2 may fit D (5 bases each). V was cut by 4 bases and J by 1 base, with 17 bases left in between. The V gene's germline CDR1 is DFQATT and CDR2 SNEGSKA (reference sequence). The CDR3 has 16 amino acids. CDR3 region: CSAMVPGTWSYNEQFF. Here the CDR3 DNA reads TGCAGTGCTATGGTCCCAGGGACCTGGTCCTACAATGAGCAGTTCTTC.

This clonotype was counted only a few times. CDR3 amino acids: CASTDYNRGWSETQYF. Here the CDR3 DNA reads TGTGCCAGCACCGATTATAACAGGGGGTGGTCGGAGACCCAGTACTTC. The chain uses TRBV5-5 and TRBJ2-5; 8 nucleotides agree with TRBD1. The V segment lost 6 bases and the J segment 5 bases; nucleotides outside the gene matches: 15. Per the germline V gene, CDR1 is SGHKS and CDR2 is YYEKEE (reference sequence). The CDR3 runs to 16 residues.

The table lists this clonotype with many counts. This rearrangement joins TRBV30 to TRBJ2-1; perhaps TRBD1 as D (5 bases). CDR1 is GTSNPN and CDR2 is SVGIG in the germline V gene (reference sequence). The CDR3 spans 13 residues. Trimming left V 4 bases short and J 3 bases short, with 10 bases between. The CDR3 spells CAWTGYHYNEQFF. The CDR3 DNA reads TGTGCCTGGACAGGGTATCACTACAATGAGCAGTTCTTC.

This clonotype turned up a few times. The J gene is TRBJ1-2, the V gene TRBV7-8; 7 positions agree with TRBD1. Germline trimming cut 0 bases from V and 6 bases from J; bases unmatched to any gene: 7. Per the germline V gene, CDR1 is SGHVS and CDR2 is FQNEAQ. CDR3 length equals 15 residues. CDR3 DNA: TGTGCCAGCAGCTTAGCAGGGGGCGCGGAAGATGGCTACACCTTC. Translation: CASSLAGGAEDGYTF.

This clonotype has ten or more counts. The J gene is TRBJ2-5, the V gene TRBV20-1, with TRBD2 identical over 9 bases. The CDR3 contains 13 residues. Germline values: CDR1 DFQATT, CDR2 SNEGSKA (reference sequence). V shed 2 bases and J 5 bases; nucleotides not matched to a gene: 3. The CDR3 DNA reads TGCAGTGCTAGAAGGACTAGCGTGGAGACCCAGTACTTC. It is translated as CSARRTSVETQYF.

This clonotype was seen repeatedly, ten times or more. The chain has TRBV29-1 and TRBJ2-5, with D maybe TRBD1 (6 bases). This CDR3 has 13 amino acids. V was clipped by 3 bases and J by 4 bases, with 12 bases between them. Germline-derived CDR1 and CDR2 are SQVTM and ANQGSEA. CDR3 residues: CSVDHRVGETQYF. The CDR3, as DNA: TGCAGCGTTGACCACAGGGTCGGAGAGACCCAGTACTTC.

There are many counts of this clonotype. The chain links TRBV5-1 to TRBJ2-6; D is unresolved. This CDR3 has 11 amino acids. Trimming cost V 6 bases and J 4 bases, with 2 bases left between them. Germline-derived CDR1 and CDR2 are SGHRS and YFSETQ. The CDR3 coding sequence is TGCGCCAGCACGGGGGCCAACGTCCTGACTTTC. Translating gives CASTGANVLTF.

This clonotype was counted many times. The V and J genes are TRBV19 and TRBJ2-1; TRBD2 matches at 12 bases. Germline CDR1 is LNHDA and CDR2 is SQIVND (reference sequence). This CDR3 has 16 residues. J lost 3 bases, V lost 5 bases, and 5 bases had no gene match. CDR3 loop: CASSLQTSGGYNEQFF. The CDR3 DNA is TGTGCCAGTAGTTTACAGACTAGCGGGGGCTACAATGAGCAGTTCTTC.

This clonotype showed up many times. This sequence joins TRBV25-1 and TRBJ2-7; D is undetermined. Germline V gene data show CDR1 as MGHDK and CDR2 as SYGVNS. The CDR3 is 11 amino acids. Trimming removed 8 bases from V and 4 bases from J, with 9 bases in between. CDR3 residues: CASSPLYEQYF. The CDR3, as DNA: TGTGCCAGCTCCCCCCTGTACGAGCAGTACTTC.

This clonotype has more than one count but fewer than ten. This chain uses TRBV7-8 with TRBJ2-2, with 7 bases fitting TRBD2. CDR3 length: 17 residues. The V gene's germline CDR1 is SGHVS and CDR2 FQNEAQ. The ends lost 4 bases at V and 4 bases at J; junction bases unmatched: 12. The CDR3 spells CASSSPRGVGITGELFF. CDR3 sequence (DNA): TGTGCCAGCAGCTCCCCCCGGGGGGTAGGAATCACCGGGGAGCTGTTTTTT.